This T cell receptor (beta chain) was found in a study of T cell changes during pregnancy in multiple sclerosis. This clone was seen only once. The data were produced by immunoSEQ multiplex PCR, yet TCRdb's version contains in-frame clones alone and is incomplete. This table holds some 120,000 clones, under 95% found once. This CDR3 contains 15 residues. The germline V gene encodes CDR1 SGHRS and CDR2 YFSETQ. V lost 4 bases and J lost 2, with 12 bases in between. The specimen comprised peripheral blood, sampled before pregnancy. The source is a female donor with multiple sclerosis, enrolled in a pregnancy study. V is TRBV5-1 and J is TRBJ1-4; tentative D call: TRBD1 (5 bases). CDR3 bases: TGCGCCAGCAGCCCCGGCGGGGGGACTAATGAAAAACTGTTTTTT. Translated, it gives CASSPGGGTNEKLFF.